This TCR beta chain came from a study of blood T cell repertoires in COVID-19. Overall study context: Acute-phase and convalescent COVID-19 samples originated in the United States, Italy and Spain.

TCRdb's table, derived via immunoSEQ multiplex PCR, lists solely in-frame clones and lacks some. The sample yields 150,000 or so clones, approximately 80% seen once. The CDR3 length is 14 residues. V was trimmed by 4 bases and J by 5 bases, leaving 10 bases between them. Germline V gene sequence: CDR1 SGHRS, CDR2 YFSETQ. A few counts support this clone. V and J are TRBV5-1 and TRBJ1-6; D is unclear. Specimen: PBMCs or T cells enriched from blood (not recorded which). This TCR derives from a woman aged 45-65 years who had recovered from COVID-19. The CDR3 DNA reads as TGCGCCAGCAGCACCGGGATCAATAATTCACCCCTCCACTTT. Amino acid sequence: CASSTGINNSPLHF.